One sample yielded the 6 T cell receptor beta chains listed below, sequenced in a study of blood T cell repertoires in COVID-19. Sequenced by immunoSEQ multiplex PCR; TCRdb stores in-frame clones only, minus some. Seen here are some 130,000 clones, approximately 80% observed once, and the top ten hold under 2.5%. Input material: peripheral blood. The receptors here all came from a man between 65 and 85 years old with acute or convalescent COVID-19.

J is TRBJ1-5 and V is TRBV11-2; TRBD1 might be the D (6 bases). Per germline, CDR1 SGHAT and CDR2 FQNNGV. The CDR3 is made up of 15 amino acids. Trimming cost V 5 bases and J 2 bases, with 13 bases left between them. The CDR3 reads CASSPQGRGNQPQHF. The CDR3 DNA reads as TGTGCCAGCAGCCCACAGGGTAGGGGCAATCAGCCCCAGCATTTT. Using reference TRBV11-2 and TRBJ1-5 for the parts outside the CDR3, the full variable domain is EAGVAQSPRYKIIEKRQSVAFWCNPISGHATLYWYQQILGQGPKLLIQFQNNGVVDDSQLPKDRFSAERLKGVDSTLKIQPAKLEDSAVYLCASSPQGRGNQPQHFGDGTRLSIL.

The DNA for the CDR3 is TGCGCCAGCAGCCAAGTATGGTCTCCTCGGTCCTATAATTCACCCCTCCACTTT. Translated, it gives CASSQVWSPRSYNSPLHF. J is TRBJ1-6 and V is TRBV4-1; D remains ambiguous. CDR3 length: 18 amino acids. Germline V CDR1 and CDR2: MGHRA, YSYEKL. The V gene lost 1 base and the J gene lost 1 base, with 14 bases spanning the gap.

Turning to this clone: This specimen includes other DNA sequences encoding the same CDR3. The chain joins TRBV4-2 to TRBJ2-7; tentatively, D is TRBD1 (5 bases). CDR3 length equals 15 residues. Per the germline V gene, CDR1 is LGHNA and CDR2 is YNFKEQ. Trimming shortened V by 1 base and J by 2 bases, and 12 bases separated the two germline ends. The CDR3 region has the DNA TGTGCCAGCAGCCAAGGGGCAGGGCAAACCTACGAGCAGTACTTC. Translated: CASSQGAGQTYEQYF.

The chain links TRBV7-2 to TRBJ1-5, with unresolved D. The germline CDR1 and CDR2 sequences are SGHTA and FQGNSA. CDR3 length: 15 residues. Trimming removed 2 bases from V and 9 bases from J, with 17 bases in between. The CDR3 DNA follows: TGTGCCAGCAGCTTAACCCCAGGAGGCCGGGGGCCCCAGCATTTT. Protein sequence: CASSLTPGGRGPQHF.

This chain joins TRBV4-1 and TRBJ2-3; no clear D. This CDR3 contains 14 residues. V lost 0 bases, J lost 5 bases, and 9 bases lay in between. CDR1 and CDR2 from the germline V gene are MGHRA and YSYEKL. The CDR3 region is CASSQDLAEDTQYF. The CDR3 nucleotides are TGCGCCAGCAGCCAAGATCTGGCCGAAGATACGCAGTATTTT.

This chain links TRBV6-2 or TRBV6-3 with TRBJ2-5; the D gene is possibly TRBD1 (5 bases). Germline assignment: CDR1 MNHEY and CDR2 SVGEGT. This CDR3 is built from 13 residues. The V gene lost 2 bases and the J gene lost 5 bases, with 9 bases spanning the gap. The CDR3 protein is CASSYLGLETQYF. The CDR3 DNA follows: TGTGCCAGCAGTTACCTGGGGCTCGAGACCCAGTACTTC.